The source of this T cell receptor (beta chain) is a study of T cell responses to AZD1222 COVID-19 vaccine. From germline, CDR1 is LGHDT and CDR2 YNNKEL (reference sequence). CDR3 length equals 10 residues. Trimming cost V 9 bases and J 5 bases, with 7 bases left between them. Clones were read by immunoSEQ multiplex PCR, and TCRdb kept only the in-frame ones, dropping some. The sample records some 150,000 clones, 85% to 90% being singletons. The source is an adult who received the AZD1222 COVID-19 vaccine. The sample was peripheral blood, taken 28 days after the second AZD1222 dose. The V gene is TRBV3-1 (or the pseudogene TRBV3-2), the J gene TRBJ2-5; possibly TRBD1 or TRBD2 for D (5 bases each). CDR3 sequence reads: CASWGETQYF. In DNA form, the CDR3 reads TGTGCCAGTTGGGGGGAGACCCAGTACTTC.